Presented here are 30 T cell receptor beta chains from one specimen sequenced in a study of CD8 T cells in Susac syndrome. With random hexamers, reverse transcription was performed on roughly 0.5 to 1 ug of RNA. MiXCR was run by TCRdb on the immunoSEQ multiplex PCR reads, yielding one entry per CDR3 protein. The table records around 180,000 distinct CDR3 sequences, under 97% of them present only once. The sample comprised CD4+ T cells from PBMCs. The receptor set was obtained from a human donor with multiple sclerosis.

This chain links TRBV6-5 with TRBJ2-3; D remains unclear. V lost 10 bases, J lost 3 bases, and 17 bases lay in between. CDR3 length equals 14 residues. Germline CDR1 reads MNHEY; CDR2 reads SVGAGI. The CDR3 reads CATAVGWGTDTQYF. The CDR3 DNA sequence: TGTGCCACCGCCGTGGGCTGGGGAACAGATACGCAGTATTTT.

The chain recombines TRBV20-1 with TRBJ1-1; no definite D call. The germline CDR1 and CDR2 sequences are DFQATT and SNEGSKA (reference sequence). CDR3 size: 12 residues. Trimming stripped 8 bases from V and 5 bases from J, with 15 bases between. In DNA form, the CDR3 reads TGCAGTCCGAAACGGGGAGGAACTGAAGCTTTCTTT. Translated: CSPKRGGTEAFF.

The CDR3 DNA is TGTGCCAGCTCACCCGGGACAGGGCAGACCATGAACACTGAAGCTTTCTTT. Residues: CASSPGTGQTMNTEAFF. The chain uses TRBV18 and TRBJ1-1; 9 bases fit TRBD1. The V and J ends lost 3 bases and 0 bases, in that order; junction bases with no gene match: 8. Germline V gene lookup returns CDR1 KGHSH and CDR2 LQKENI. The CDR3 is 17 amino acids.

This clonotype was observed a single time. The chain has TRBV20-1 and TRBJ2-5; 8 positions match TRBD1. CDR3 length: 14 residues. Germline V gives CDR1 DFQATT, CDR2 SNEGSKA (reference sequence). J lost 5 bases, V lost 6 bases, and 11 bases had no gene match. The chain's CDR3 is CSALQGARVETQYF. The DNA for the CDR3 is TGCAGTGCCCTCCAGGGGGCCCGGGTGGAGACCCAGTACTTC.

The chain links TRBV19 to TRBJ1-1; 9 nucleotides agree with TRBD1. J gave up 3 bases and V 5 bases, and 7 bases lay outside the gene matches. This CDR3 contains 15 residues. Germline V gene data show CDR1 as LNHDA and CDR2 as SQIVND (reference sequence). The CDR3: CASSPDRGIDTEAFF. The CDR3 DNA reads TGTGCCAGTAGTCCGGACAGGGGAATAGACACTGAAGCTTTCTTT.

This clonotype showed up just once. The V call is TRBV7-3, the J call TRBJ2-7; tentative D call: TRBD2 (6 bases). V lost 5 bases and J 1 base, leaving 27 bases between the germline ends. This CDR3 is 19 amino acids long. CDR1 is SGHTA and CDR2 is FQGTGA in the germline V gene. CDR3 coding DNA: TGTGCCAGCAGCGGTCCTGGCGTCGGGAGCCCCTTGGGGTCCTACGAGCAGTACTTC. Protein sequence: CASSGPGVGSPLGSYEQYF.

The V and J genes are TRBV13 and TRBJ2-3; 13 bases match TRBD2. The ends lost 8 bases at V and 1 base at J; junction bases unmatched: 0. The CDR3 has 14 amino acids. Germline V gives CDR1 PRHDT, CDR2 FYEKMQ (reference sequence). The CDR3 coding sequence is TGTGCCAGCGGGACTAGCGGGGGCACAGATACGCAGTATTTT. Translated, it gives CASGTSGGTDTQYF.

J is TRBJ1-1 and V is TRBV20-1; D possibly corresponds to TRBD1 (5 bases). V shed 3 bases and J shed 10 bases, with 27 bases lying between them. The CDR3 is 16 amino acids. Germline CDR1 and CDR2: DFQATT and SNEGSKA (reference sequence). The CDR3 DNA reads as TGCAGTGCTAGCCTTCCCGGGTCCCGGAGTAGGGGAGCAGCTTTCTTT. Its translation is CSASLPGSRSRGAAFF.

The chain couples TRBV2 to TRBJ1-5; weak D call: TRBD1 (5 bases). The CDR3 runs to 14 residues. V was pared by 3 bases and J by 6 bases, with 12 bases between. Germline V lookup: CDR1 SNHLY, CDR2 FYNNEI. The CDR3 is CASSERREGQPQHF. The CDR3 bases are TGTGCCAGCAGTGAGCGCAGGGAGGGTCAGCCCCAGCATTTT. Full variable domain (remainder filled in from reference TRBV2 and TRBJ1-5): EPEVTQTPSHQVTQMGQEVILRCVPISNHLYFYWYRQILGQKVEFLVSFYNNEISEKSEIFDDQFSVERPDGSNFTLKIRSTKLEDSAMYFCASSERREGQPQHFGDGTRLSIL.

The chain has TRBV20-1 and TRBJ1-6; a possible D gene is TRBD1 (6 bases). Germline-derived CDR1 and CDR2 are DFQATT and SNEGSKA (reference sequence). V was shortened by 3 bases and J by 8 bases, with 11 bases between the two germline ends. The CDR3 is 13 residues long. The CDR3 loop is CSARGTFDSPLHF. The CDR3 region has the DNA TGCAGTGCTAGGGGGACATTCGATTCACCCCTCCACTTT.

This chain joins TRBV29-1 and TRBJ2-4; D may correspond to TRBD1 or TRBD2 (7 bases each). Germline assignment: CDR1 SQVTM and CDR2 ANQGSEA. There are 15 residues in the CDR3. V was trimmed by 0 bases and J by 6 bases, leaving 15 bases between them. In nucleotides, the CDR3 is TGCAGCGTTGAAGACCCGCAGGGGGGGAGAAACATTCAGTACTTC. It is translated as CSVEDPQGGRNIQYF.

This chain links TRBV6-1 with TRBJ2-1; the match to TRBD2 covers 9 bases. In germline, CDR1 is MNHNS, CDR2 SASEGT. The CDR3 consists of 16 residues. V lost 2 bases to trimming and J lost 2 bases; unmatched junction nucleotides: 4. CDR3 DNA: TGTGCCAGCAGTGAAAATGTAGCGGGGGCCTACAATGAGCAGTTCTTC. It codes for CASSENVAGAYNEQFF.

The chain has TRBV5-6 and TRBJ1-4; perhaps TRBD1 as D (5 bases). V lost 3 bases, J lost 5 bases, and 26 bases lay in between. CDR1 is SGHDT, CDR2 YYEEEE, per germline. This CDR3 contains 19 residues. As DNA, the CDR3 is TGTGCCAGCAGCTGGACGGGACTCCTCGCGGATGCGGACAATGAAAAACTGTTTTTT. Translation: CASSWTGLLADADNEKLFF.

This clonotype was counted once. This chain uses TRBV13 with TRBJ2-1; 8 bases agree with TRBD2. The CDR3 is 16 residues long. Germline CDR1 and CDR2: PRHDT and FYEKMQ (reference sequence). Trimming removed 5 bases from V and 12 bases from J; junction bases left unmatched: 18. Here the CDR3 reads CASSPTGGPSSRGQFF. CDR3 coding DNA: TGTGCCAGCAGCCCAACGGGAGGGCCAAGTAGTCGTGGGCAGTTCTTC.

The genes are TRBV12-3 or TRBV12-4 and TRBJ2-1; TRBD2 is a possible D gene (6 bases). CDR3 size: 16 residues. V was shortened by 3 bases and J by 0 bases, with 12 bases between the two germline ends. The CDR3 reads CASSFGTSSSYNEQFF. The CDR3 nucleotides read TGTGCCAGCAGTTTCGGGACTTCGAGCTCCTACAATGAGCAGTTCTTC.

The chain links TRBV29-1 to TRBJ2-2, with TRBD2 matching over 7 bases. CDR1 and CDR2 from the germline V gene are SQVTM and ANQGSEA. The CDR3 spans 14 residues. J lost 5 bases, V lost 3 bases, and 6 bases had no gene match. The CDR3 reads CSVEKAGKTGELFF. In nucleotides, the CDR3 is TGCAGCGTTGAGAAAGCGGGGAAAACCGGGGAGCTGTTTTTT.

J is TRBJ2-5 and V is TRBV7-9, with TRBD2 matching 11 bases. Germline V lookup: CDR1 SEHNR, CDR2 FQNEAQ (reference sequence). J was trimmed by 2 bases and V by 5 bases; bases with no gene match: 4. This CDR3 contains 15 residues. The CDR3 protein is CASSPGLAEQETQYF. As DNA, the CDR3 is TGTGCCAGCAGCCCGGGACTAGCGGAACAAGAGACCCAGTACTTC.

V and J are TRBV7-9 and TRBJ1-2; D uncertain. V dropped 4 bases and J dropped 0 bases, with 12 bases sitting between them. CDR1 is SEHNR and CDR2 is FQNEAQ in the germline V gene (reference sequence). The CDR3 is 15 amino acids. The CDR3 DNA sequence: TGTGCCAGCAGCTCCGTGACGGTTTCTAACTATGGCTACACCTTC. Residues: CASSSVTVSNYGYTF.

This clonotype has only one observation. The chain recombines TRBV5-4 with TRBJ2-7, with D unresolved. The CDR3 is 13 amino acids. Germline V gives CDR1 SGHNT, CDR2 YYREEE (reference sequence). With 4 bases removed from V and 3 bases from J, the gap between germline ends came to 11 bases. The CDR3 coding sequence is TGTGCCAGCAGCCTGGACCCACGCTACGAGCAGTACTTC. Its protein is CASSLDPRYEQYF.

This chain links TRBV5-1 with TRBJ1-1; D is ambiguous. CDR3 size: 14 residues. CDR1 SGHRS and CDR2 YFSETQ come from the germline V gene. Trimming took off 0 bases at V and 6 bases at J, with 12 bases between the two ends. The CDR3 protein is CASSLAPHNPEAFF. The DNA of the CDR3 is TGCGCCAGCAGCTTGGCGCCCCATAACCCTGAAGCTTTCTTT.

The CDR3 region is CASSQDLAGSEETQYF. The CDR3 DNA reads as TGTGCCAGCAGCCAAGACCTAGCGGGGAGCGAAGAGACCCAGTACTTC. V is TRBV4-2 and J is TRBJ2-5; 9 bases match TRBD2. The germline CDR1 and CDR2 sequences are LGHNA and YNFKEQ. V was clipped by 0 bases and J by 3 bases; unmatched bases: 5. This CDR3 is 16 amino acids long.

The chain combines TRBV4-1 with TRBJ1-6; 7 positions match TRBD1. Unmatched junction bases numbered 8, after V lost 0 bases and J lost 6 bases. CDR1 MGHRA and CDR2 YSYEKL come from the germline V gene. CDR3 length: 17 residues. For the CDR3, the DNA is TGCGCCAGCAGCCAAGAACAGGGGCTCCTGACTAATTCACCCCTCCACTTT. Protein: CASSQEQGLLTNSPLHF.

CDR3 nucleotides: TGTGCCAGCAGCTTAGGAGGTACAGGCAAAATCTATGGCTACACCTTC. Residues: CASSLGGTGKIYGYTF. The chain links TRBV7-2 to TRBJ1-2; perhaps TRBD1 as D (5 bases). CDR3 length: 16 residues. Germline V lookup: CDR1 SGHTA, CDR2 FQGNSA. Between the trimmed V and J ends, which lost 1 base and 4 bases, there was a span of 16 bases.

CDR3 in amino acids: CSASLTGSYTF. The CDR3 bases are TGCAGTGCTTCTCTGACAGGGAGCTACACCTTC. The chain has TRBV20-1 and TRBJ1-2; 7 bases agree with TRBD1. V was clipped by 5 bases and J by 9 bases; unmatched bases: 6. The germline V gene has CDR1 DFQATT and CDR2 SNEGSKA (reference sequence). This CDR3 region has 11 residues.

This clonotype has a single count. The rearrangement uses TRBV2 and TRBJ1-1, with 8 nucleotides matching TRBD1. Trimming removed 11 bases from V and 12 bases from J; junction bases left unmatched: 14. Germline V lookup: CDR1 SNHLY, CDR2 FYNNEI. CDR3 length: 12 residues. The chain's CDR3 is CAGRRTGSTPFF. For the CDR3, the DNA is TGTGCCGGTCGAAGGACAGGGTCGACACCTTTCTTT.

The chain has TRBV20-1 and TRBJ2-7, with 11 nucleotides matching TRBD2. The CDR3 has 14 amino acids. Losses at the gene ends were 2 bases for V and 3 bases for J; bases not matched to a gene: 3. Germline V gene data show CDR1 as DFQATT and CDR2 as SNEGSKA (reference sequence). The CDR3 DNA sequence: TGCAGTGCTAGACTAGCGGGGGGCCTCTACGAGCAGTACTTC. Residues: CSARLAGGLYEQYF.

The J gene is TRBJ2-7, the V gene TRBV20-1; the match to TRBD2 covers 10 bases. Germline CDR1 is DFQATT and CDR2 is SNEGSKA (reference sequence). The CDR3 has 12 residues. Trimming at V came to 3 bases and at J to 7 bases, leaving 3 bases not matched to a gene. The CDR3 is CSARGLAQEQYF. Written as DNA, the CDR3 is TGCAGTGCTAGGGGACTAGCGCAGGAGCAGTACTTC.

In DNA form, the CDR3 reads TGTGCCACCACCGGGTGGGGGACACCCCTCCACTTT. This gives the protein CATTGWGTPLHF. The chain couples TRBV24-1 to TRBJ1-6, with D perhaps matching TRBD1 (5 bases). The V and J ends lost 8 bases and 11 bases respectively, with 12 bases between them. Germline CDR1 and CDR2: KGHDR and SFDVKD. CDR3 size: 12 residues.

The chain is built from TRBV4-1 and TRBJ1-1; D ambiguous. Germline-derived CDR1 and CDR2 are MGHRA and YSYEKL. This CDR3 comprises 16 residues. V shed 0 bases and J shed 4 bases, with 15 bases lying between them. As DNA, the CDR3 is TGCGCCAGCAGCCAAGATGCGTACGGCTTTGGCACTGAAGCTTTCTTT. It specifies CASSQDAYGFGTEAFF.

This chain links TRBV28 with TRBJ1-6; the D is unclear. Germline CDR1 MDHEN, CDR2 SYDVKM. The CDR3 length is 14 residues. Trimming cost V 2 bases and J 10 bases, with 12 bases left between them. CDR3 nucleotides: TGTGCCAGCAGTTTAGCCCGCGGGGAGTCACCCCTCCACTTT. Translated, it gives CASSLARGESPLHF. The full variable domain, rest sourced from reference TRBV28 and TRBJ1-6, is DVKVTQSSRYLVKRTGEKVFLECVQDMDHENMFWYRQDPGLGLRLIYFSYDVKMKEKGDIPEGYSVSREKKERFSLILESASTNQTSMYLCASSLARGESPLHFGNGTRLTVT.